Listed below are T cell receptor beta chains from one sample, sequenced in a study of cytomegalovirus exposure and HLA in healthy donors. Profiling relied on immunoSEQ multiplex PCR, and the TCRdb table lists in-frame clones only, not all of them. Among some 100,000 clones listed, approximately 85% were seen once. Source material: PBMCs. These receptors originate from a man younger than 35 in good health and CMV-seronegative. Each CDR3 is given with its conserved first and last residue. D genes are given only for firm matches. Clone size, where shown, is once, few, many, or a class for clones that have expanded.

TRBJ1-1 | . | 14 | TRBD1 | TRBV6-6 | CASSPPGQGSEAFF | TGTGCCAGCAGTCCCCCGGGACAGGGCTCTGAAGCTTTCTTT
TRBJ2-7 | few | 12 | . | TRBV5-1 | CASSLDLQSRYF | TGCGCCAGCAGCTTGGACCTCCAGTCCCGGTACTTC
TRBJ2-5 | . | 14 | . | TRBV5-6 | CASSLKIASETQYF | TGTGCCAGCAGCTTGAAGATAGCCTCGGAGACCCAGTACTTC
TRBJ2-7 | . | 17 | TRBD2 | TRBV18 | CASSPTTSGRTDYEQYF | TGTGCCAGCTCACCTACAACTAGCGGGAGGACCGACTACGAGCAGTACTTC
TRBJ1-1 | . | 13 | . | TRBV5-1 | CASRELSDTEAFF | TGCGCCAGCAGGGAGTTATCGGACACTGAAGCTTTCTTT
TRBJ2-1 | once | 15 | TRBD2 | TRBV4-1 | CASKRELAANNEQFF | TGCGCCAGCAAAAGAGAACTAGCGGCGAACAATGAGCAGTTCTTC
TRBJ2-2 | . | 13 | . | TRBV30 | CAWMGSGTGELFF | TGTGCCTGGATGGGTAGCGGCACCGGGGAGCTGTTTTTT
TRBJ2-3 | once | 17 | TRBD1 | TRBV11-2 | CASSLGRQGRREDTQYF | TGTGCCAGCAGCCTGGGGAGACAGGGACGCCGAGAGGATACGCAGTATTTT
TRBJ2-2 | . | 13 | TRBD1 | TRBV11-3 | CASSGQGGGELFF | TGTGCCAGCAGCGGACAGGGTGGCGGGGAGCTGTTTTTT
TRBJ2-1 | . | 15 | . | TRBV19 | CASTWGRSTYNEQFF | TGTGCCAGTACTTGGGGGCGGAGCACCTACAATGAGCAGTTCTTC
TRBJ1-1 | . | 12 | TRBD1 | TRBV19 | CASKDRYTEAFF | TGTGCCAGTAAGGACAGGTACACTGAAGCTTTCTTT
TRBJ1-6 | . | 13 | . | TRBV25-1 | CASSGTGSSPLHF | TGTGCCAGCAGTGGAACAGGGAGTTCACCCCTCCACTTT
TRBJ2-1 | . | 17 | TRBD2 | TRBV7-9 | CASSLDTSGAGYNEQFF | TGTGCCAGCAGCTTAGATACTAGCGGGGCGGGATACAATGAGCAGTTCTTC
TRBJ1-1 | few | 13 | . | TRBV30 | CAWSSGIGTEAFF | TGTGCCTGGAGTTCCGGGATCGGGACTGAAGCTTTCTTT
TRBJ1-1 | . | 10 | . | TRBV2 | CASRATEAFF | TGTGCCAGCAGGGCAACTGAAGCTTTCTTT
TRBJ1-1 | . | 13 | . | TRBV9 | CASSVTGNTEAFF | TGTGCCAGCAGCGTAACCGGGAACACTGAAGCTTTCTTT
TRBJ2-1 | . | 17 | . | TRBV13 | CASSLPSVGGSYNEQFF | TGTGCCAGCAGCTTACCTTCCGTCGGCGGCTCCTACAATGAGCAGTTCTTC
TRBJ2-7 | . | 14 | TRBD2 | TRBV2 | CASSLAGTAYEQYF | TGTGCCAGCAGTCTAGCGGGGACCGCCTACGAGCAGTACTTC
TRBJ2-7 | . | 14 | TRBD1 | TRBV10-3 | CAIGKTGFSYEQYF | TGTGCCATCGGAAAGACAGGGTTCTCCTACGAGCAGTACTTC
TRBJ1-1 | . | 14 | . | TRBV9 | CASSVGGVETEAFF | TGTGCCAGCAGCGTAGGGGGAGTCGAGACTGAAGCTTTCTTT
TRBJ2-7 | . | 16 | TRBD1 | TRBV5-1 | CASSFQDRGPSYEQYF | TGCGCCAGCAGCTTTCAAGACAGGGGGCCTTCCTACGAGCAGTACTTC
TRBJ2-7 | . | 15 | TRBD2 | TRBV30 | CAWSVASGGTMEQYF | TGTGCCTGGAGTGTAGCTAGCGGGGGGACCATGGAGCAGTACTTC
TRBJ1-6 | . | 15 | . | TRBV5-6 | CASSLEQGHNSPLHF | TGTGCCAGCAGCTTGGAACAGGGACATAATTCACCCCTCCACTTT
TRBJ1-4 | . | 15 | . | TRBV2 | CATARALPTNEKLFF | TGTGCCACCGCCCGTGCGCTACCAACTAATGAAAAACTGTTTTTT
TRBJ2-3 | . | 16 | TRBD2 | TRBV5-1 | CASSSRTSGGVDTQYF | TGCGCCAGCAGCTCTCGGACTAGCGGGGGGGTAGATACGCAGTATTTT
TRBJ1-2 | . | 14 | . | TRBV30 | CAWSVRWVSEGYTF | TGTGCCTGGAGTGTACGGTGGGTCTCGGAGGGCTACACCTTC
TRBJ1-2 | . | 15 | . | TRBV5-6 | CASSLGGRQNYGYTF | TGTGCCAGCAGCTTGGGGGGCCGCCAAAACTATGGCTACACCTTC
TRBJ1-5 | . | 15 | TRBD1 | TRBV27 | CASRLQGVSNQPQHF | TGTGCCAGCAGGTTACAGGGGGTCAGCAATCAGCCCCAGCATTTT
TRBJ2-7 | few | 13 | TRBD1 | TRBV12-5 | CASGPDRAGEQYF | TGTGCTAGTGGACCGGACAGGGCTGGCGAGCAGTACTTC
TRBJ2-3 | . | 11 | TRBD1 | TRBV20-1 | CSARGTGSQYF | TGCAGTGCTAGGGGGACAGGGTCGCAGTATTTT
TRBJ1-2 | few | 14 | TRBD1 | TRBV27 | CASSLRAGGNGYTF | TGTGCCAGCAGTTTACGCGCAGGGGGAAATGGCTACACCTTC
TRBJ1-4 | . | 13 | . | TRBV30 | CAWYRSTNEKLFF | TGTGCCTGGTACAGGTCAACTAATGAAAAACTGTTTTTT
TRBJ2-1 | . | 16 | TRBD2 | TRBV10-3 | CAISGTSGSSYNEQFF | TGTGCCATCAGTGGGACTAGCGGGAGCTCCTACAATGAGCAGTTCTTC
TRBJ2-1 | . | 14 | TRBD1 | TRBV25-1 | CASSLTGGYNEQFF | TGTGCCAGCAGTTTGACAGGGGGTTACAATGAGCAGTTCTTC
TRBJ1-1 | once | 20 | TRBD1 | TRBV5-4 | CASTDLLVVGTGGIRSEAFF | TGTGCCAGCACCGACCTCCTAGTGGTAGGGACAGGGGGCATCAGGTCTGAAGCTTTCTTT
TRBJ2-4 | . | 18 | . | TRBV5-6 | CASRRDSSSGLAKNIQYF | TGTGCCAGCAGGCGGGACAGCTCCTCGGGACTAGCCAAAAACATTCAGTACTTC
TRBJ1-1 | . | 14 | . | TRBV11-2 | CASSFDSTNTEAFF | TGTGCCAGCAGCTTCGACAGCACGAACACTGAAGCTTTCTTT